What follows are 27 T cell receptor beta chains derived from one specimen sequenced in a study of control samples from healthy donors and cancer patients. The protocol was immunoSEQ multiplex PCR, while the TCRdb copy is restricted to in-frame clones and leaves out a portion. The repertoire holds hundreds of thousands of clones, around nine tenths seen once, with about 6.3% in the top ten. Sequencing input: PBMCs. The receptors originated from a man aged 40-49 years with head and neck cancer.

The J gene is TRBJ2-1, the V gene TRBV12-5, with 14 positions matching TRBD2. V was pared by 5 bases and J by 8 bases, with 17 bases of the junction left unmatched. The CDR3 has 19 residues. Germline V gene data show CDR1 as LGHNT and CDR2 as FRNRAP. Here the CDR3 reads CASGTGSGLAGGYRDEQFF. DNA of the CDR3: TGTGCTAGTGGTACCGGCTCCGGACTAGCGGGAGGCTACCGCGATGAGCAGTTCTTC. The full variable domain, with the rest looked up from reference TRBV12-5 and TRBJ2-1, is DARVTQTPRHKVTEMGQEVTMRCQPILGHNTVFWYRQTMMQGLELLAYFRNRAPLDDSGMPKDRFSAEMPDATLATLKIQPSEPRDSAVYFCASGTGSGLAGGYRDEQFFGPGTRLTVL.

This rearrangement joins TRBV19 to TRBJ1-2, with D uncertain. V was pared by 3 bases and J by 0 bases, with 8 bases between. CDR1 and CDR2 from the germline V gene are LNHDA and SQIVND (reference sequence). CDR3 length: 14 residues. CDR3 DNA sequence: TGTGCCAGTAGTATCTGGGAGTCTAACTATGGCTACACCTTC. It specifies CASSIWESNYGYTF.

The genes are TRBV18 and TRBJ1-2; 8 nucleotides agree with TRBD1. This CDR3 is built from 15 residues. Losses at the gene ends were 3 bases for V and 4 bases for J; bases not matched to a gene: 7. Per the germline V gene, CDR1 is KGHSH and CDR2 is LQKENI. CDR3 sequence: CASSPTGTGVYGYTF. In nucleotides, the CDR3 is TGTGCCAGCTCACCTACCGGGACAGGAGTCTATGGCTACACCTTC.

This clone has just a few counts. The chain recombines TRBV24-1 with TRBJ2-2; a possible D gene is TRBD2 (6 bases). CDR1 KGHDR and CDR2 SFDVKD come from the germline V gene. CDR3 length: 14 residues. V was trimmed by 9 bases and J by 4 bases, leaving 14 bases between them. The CDR3 sequence is CATSRDSTTGELFF. In nucleotides, the CDR3 is TGTGCCACCTCCCGGGACTCAACCACCGGGGAGCTGTTTTTT.

This clone was observed once. V and J are TRBV6-5 and TRBJ2-1; D not resolved. V was clipped by 10 bases and J by 4 bases, with 8 bases between them. The CDR3 loop spans 11 amino acids. Germline values: CDR1 MNHEY, CDR2 SVGAGI. CDR3 region: CATRTYNEQFF. The CDR3 DNA reads TGTGCCACCCGGACGTACAATGAGCAGTTCTTC.

The chain combines TRBV9 with TRBJ2-5, with 9 bases that match TRBD1. V dropped 4 bases and J dropped 2; count of bases not matched to a gene: 9. Germline lookup yields CDR1 SGDLS and CDR2 YYNGEE. CDR3 length: 16 residues. CDR3 protein: CASSPGTGFLQETQYF. In nucleotides, the CDR3 is TGTGCCAGCAGCCCCGGGACAGGGTTTTTACAAGAGACCCAGTACTTC.

This chain's CDR3 is CASRDRQGGGYTF. The CDR3 DNA is TGCGCCAGCAGGGATCGACAGGGCGGGGGCTACACCTTC. The rearrangement uses TRBV23-1 and TRBJ1-2; 7 bases line up with TRBD1. TRBV23-1 is designated an ORF whose function remains uncertain. The CDR3 is 13 amino acids. J was trimmed by 8 bases and V by 6 bases; bases with no gene match: 9.

CDR3 DNA: TGTGCCTGGAGTGTTAATGAGCAGTTCTTC. Its protein is CAWSVNEQFF. The chain combines TRBV30 with TRBJ2-1; D ambiguous. Germline-derived CDR1 and CDR2 are GTSNPN and SVGIG (reference sequence). This CDR3 is built from 10 residues. V lost 0 bases, J lost 7 bases, and 1 base lay in between. The complete variable domain, with remaining parts taken from reference TRBV30 and TRBJ2-1, reads SQTIHQWPATLVQPVGSPLSLECTVEGTSNPNLYWYRQAAGRGLQLLFYSVGIGQISSEVPQNLSASRPQDRQFILSSKKLLLSDSGFYLCAWSVNEQFFGPGTRLTVL.

The DNA of the CDR3 is TGTGCCAGCAGTTTGAACACGGGCTACGAGCAGTACTTC. As protein: CASSLNTGYEQYF. The chain couples TRBV6-2 or TRBV6-3 to TRBJ2-7; D is ambiguous. Trimming removed 4 bases from V and 3 bases from J, with 10 bases in between. CDR3 length: 13 amino acids. Per germline, CDR1 MNHEY and CDR2 SVGEGT.

The gene calls are TRBV19 and TRBJ2-5; D could derive from TRBD1 or TRBD2 (5 bases each). This CDR3 spans 13 amino acids. V dropped 8 bases and J dropped 2 bases, with 12 bases sitting between them. Germline CDR1 LNHDA, CDR2 SQIVND (reference sequence). CDR3 protein: CASSPGRQETQYF. The CDR3 DNA follows: TGTGCCAGTTCGCCGGGACGTCAAGAGACCCAGTACTTC.

The J gene is TRBJ1-4, the V gene TRBV19; 7 bases map to TRBD1. CDR1 LNHDA and CDR2 SQIVND come from the germline V gene (reference sequence). This CDR3 region has 14 residues. Losses at the gene ends were 4 bases for V and 10 bases for J; bases not matched to a gene: 9. The CDR3 DNA follows: TGTGCCAGTAGTAAGGGGACAGATATCCGAAAACTGTTTTTT. It yields the protein CASSKGTDIRKLFF. The full variable domain, rest sourced from reference TRBV19 and TRBJ1-4, is DGGITQSPKYLFRKEGQNVTLSCEQNLNHDAMYWYRQDPGQGLRLIYYSQIVNDFQKGDIAEGYSVSREKKESFPLTVTSAQKNPTAFYLCASSKGTDIRKLFFGSGTQLSVL.

This chain links TRBV18 with TRBJ1-4; 9 bases align to TRBD1. The CDR3 is 14 amino acids. CDR1 and CDR2 (germline): KGHSH, LQKENI. Unmatched junction bases numbered 2, after V lost 6 bases and J lost 3 bases. CDR3 in amino acids: CASSRDRANEKLFF. The CDR3 DNA sequence: TGTGCCAGCTCGAGGGACAGGGCTAATGAAAAACTGTTTTTT.

The chain has TRBV20-1 and TRBJ1-2; D remains ambiguous. V lost 5 bases, J lost 4 bases, and 8 bases lay in between. Germline loops: CDR1 DFQATT, CDR2 SNEGSKA (reference sequence). The CDR3 runs 11 residues. Here the CDR3 DNA reads TGCAGTGCTTCCGACCTCTATGGCTACACCTTC. It specifies CSASDLYGYTF.

Details on this clone: The same CDR3 can be traced to other DNA sequences in this sample. CDR3 in amino acids: CASSLGGTNEKLFF. CDR3 bases: TGCGCCAGCAGCTTAGGGGGCACTAATGAAAAACTGTTTTTT. The chain combines TRBV5-1 with TRBJ1-4, with 7 positions matching TRBD1. This CDR3 spans 14 amino acids. V was clipped by 2 bases and J by 2 bases; unmatched bases: 0. Germline CDR1 SGHRS, CDR2 YFSETQ. The complete variable domain, with remaining parts taken from reference TRBV5-1 and TRBJ1-4, reads KAGVTQTPRYLIKTRGQQVTLSCSPISGHRSVSWYQQTPGQGLQFLFEYFSETQRNKGNFPGRFSGRQFSNSRSEMNVSTLELGDSALYLCASSLGGTNEKLFFGSGTQLSVL.

The genes are TRBV6-6 and TRBJ1-1; D is uncertain. Germline CDR1 MNHNY, CDR2 SVGAGI (reference sequence). V lost 6 bases and J 2 bases, leaving 13 bases between the germline ends. This CDR3 region has 14 residues. CDR3 bases: TGTGCCAGCAGCCTCCCCCCGGGCAACACTGAAGCTTTCTTT. Translating gives CASSLPPGNTEAFF.

The gene calls are TRBV13 and TRBJ1-3, with 7 nucleotides matching TRBD1. Germline-derived CDR1 and CDR2 are PRHDT and FYEKMQ (reference sequence). The CDR3 loop spans 16 amino acids. V was pared by 4 bases and J by 3 bases, with 9 bases of the junction left unmatched. CDR3 DNA sequence: TGTGCCAGCAGCTCCGTGGGGACAGAGGATGGAAACACCATATATTTT. Its translation is CASSSVGTEDGNTIYF.

The genes are TRBV5-1 and TRBJ2-5; 10 nucleotides line up with TRBD1. V gave up 2 bases and J gave up 3 bases; unmatched junction bases: 4. In germline, CDR1 is SGHRS, CDR2 YFSETQ. The CDR3 covers 15 residues. The CDR3 DNA reads as TGCGCCAGCAGCTTCCGGGACAGGGGAAAAGAGACCCAGTACTTC. Translating gives CASSFRDRGKETQYF.

The chain links TRBV2 to TRBJ2-1; D is unclear. The V and J ends lost 4 bases and 8 bases respectively, with 12 bases between them. Germline CDR1 and CDR2: SNHLY and FYNNEI. The length of the CDR3 is 13 residues. CDR3 protein: CASSADHGDEQFF. The CDR3 DNA reads as TGTGCCAGCAGTGCGGATCATGGAGATGAGCAGTTCTTC.

On this clone: A junction end diverges from the germline sequence, so it may reflect a read error. The J gene is TRBJ2-1, the V gene TRBV12-3 or TRBV12-4, with D perhaps being TRBD1 or TRBD2 (5 bases each). This CDR3 is 11 amino acids long. Here the CDR3 reads CASSPRGQAIF. CDR3 bases: TGTGCCAGCAGTCCCCGGGGCCAAGCCATCTTC.

V and J are TRBV27 and TRBJ2-5, with D possibly matching TRBD1 (6 bases). This CDR3 contains 15 residues. Between the trimmed V and J ends, which lost 4 bases and 4 bases, there was a span of 16 bases. Germline loops: CDR1 MNHEY, CDR2 SMNVEV (reference sequence). The CDR3 DNA is TGTGCCAGCAGTTGGGGGCCCTCAAGTAGAGAGACCCAGTACTTC. It translates to CASSWGPSSRETQYF.

This chain connects TRBV28 to TRBJ2-5; no reliable D call. Germline lookup yields CDR1 MDHEN and CDR2 SYDVKM. Deletions cut 5 bases from V and 1 base from J, with 11 bases between. The CDR3 extends over 14 amino acids. CDR3 DNA sequence: TGTGCCAGCAGTGGACCGGGCCTCCAAGAGACCCAGTACTTC. The encoded protein is CASSGPGLQETQYF.

V is TRBV2 and J is TRBJ2-3; 8 nucleotides agree with TRBD1. V was clipped by 7 bases and J by 2 bases; unmatched bases: 8. Looked up from germline, CDR1 is SNHLY and CDR2 is FYNNEI. The CDR3 length is 15 residues. The CDR3 sequence is CASIRYQGATDTQYF. The CDR3, as DNA: TGTGCCAGCATTCGGTATCAGGGGGCCACAGATACGCAGTATTTT.

This chain connects TRBV30 to TRBJ2-3; 7 bases map to TRBD2. V shed 0 bases and J 1 base; nucleotides not matched to a gene: 4. The CDR3 length is 15 residues. Germline CDR1 GTSNPN, CDR2 SVGIG (reference sequence). The CDR3 reads CAWSVLGGGTDTQYF. The CDR3 DNA reads as TGTGCCTGGAGTGTACTGGGGGGGGGCACAGATACGCAGTATTTT.

The rearrangement uses TRBV18 and TRBJ1-2, with TRBD1 identical over 8 bases. CDR1 KGHSH and CDR2 LQKENI come from the germline V gene. CDR3 size: 15 residues. V shed 3 bases and J 6 bases; nucleotides not matched to a gene: 9. The CDR3 region has the DNA TGTGCCAGCTCACCCCCGACAGGGGTAGAGGATGGCTACACCTTC. This encodes CASSPPTGVEDGYTF.

The chain has TRBV7-2 and TRBJ2-5; D is undetermined. Trimming pared 5 bases from V and 4 bases from J, leaving 8 bases between. The CDR3 spans 12 residues. The germline V gene encodes CDR1 SGHTA and CDR2 FQGNSA. CDR3 nucleotides: TGTGCCAGCAGCCCCCTGTCAGAGACCCAGTACTTC. As protein: CASSPLSETQYF.

The rearrangement uses TRBV2 and TRBJ2-7, with 9 bases that match TRBD1. This CDR3 contains 15 residues. J lost 2 bases, V lost 9 bases, and 11 bases had no gene match. From germline, CDR1 is SNHLY and CDR2 FYNNEI. In DNA, the CDR3 is TGTGCCAGTATCCCCGGGACAGGGACCCCCTACGAGCAGTACTTC. It yields the protein CASIPGTGTPYEQYF.

The chain links TRBV9 to TRBJ2-1; 11 bases match TRBD2. CDR1 is SGDLS, CDR2 YYNGEE, per germline. This CDR3 has 13 amino acids. Trimming took 7 bases from V and 4 from J; bases not matched to a gene: 1. The CDR3 loop is CASGLAGYNEQFF. The CDR3 coding sequence is TGTGCCAGCGGACTAGCGGGTTACAATGAGCAGTTCTTC. The whole variable domain, filled in from reference TRBV9 and TRBJ2-1, reads DSGVTQTPKHLITATGQRVTLRCSPRSGDLSVYWYQQSLDQGLQFLIQYYNGEERAKGNILERFSAQQFPDLHSELNLSSLELGDSALYFCASGLAGYNEQFFGPGTRLTVL.